This T cell receptor beta chain came from a study of OX40 agonist ivuxolimab in advanced cancers. Study-wide findings and caveats: Partial responders receiving 0.1-3.0 mg/kg showed among the lowest clonal expansion.

Systemic immunosuppression or autoimmune disease history was grounds to exclude patients. Libraries were prepared by immunoSEQ multiplex PCR; TCRdb keeps only in-frame clonotypes and omits some of them. Altogether fewer than 95,000 clones are present, 75% to 90% being singletons, with the ten largest covering nearly 7.5%. CDR1 and CDR2 from the germline V gene are MNHEY and SMNVEV (reference sequence). This CDR3 contains 15 residues. V lost 4 bases, J lost 0 bases, and 3 bases stayed unmatched. Details on this clone: Its antigen is not identified.

Sample: CD4+ or CD8+ T cells sorted from blood, taken in a trial of the OX40 agonist ivuxolimab. The receptor was isolated from an adult with an advanced solid tumor such as melanoma, head and neck, liver or kidney cancer. The V and J genes are TRBV27 and TRBJ2-7; 10 bases line up with TRBD1. The CDR3 loop is CASSSGQGSSYEQYF. CDR3 sequence (DNA): TGTGCCAGCAGTTCGGGACAGGGGAGCTCCTACGAGCAGTACTTC.